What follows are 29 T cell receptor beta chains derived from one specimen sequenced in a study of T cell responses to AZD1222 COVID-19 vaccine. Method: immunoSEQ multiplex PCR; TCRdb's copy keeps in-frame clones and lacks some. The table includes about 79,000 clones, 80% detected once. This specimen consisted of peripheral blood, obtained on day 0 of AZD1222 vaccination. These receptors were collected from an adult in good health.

The CDR3 DNA reads as TGTGCCAGCAGCTTAGCGCTTTGGGACAGGGGAACCGAGCAGTACTTC. Residues: CASSLALWDRGTEQYF. The J gene is TRBJ2-7, the V gene TRBV7-2; TRBD1 matches at 10 bases. CDR3 length equals 16 residues. The V and J ends lost 0 bases and 6 bases, in that order; junction bases with no gene match: 8. Germline-derived CDR1 and CDR2 are SGHTA and FQGNSA.

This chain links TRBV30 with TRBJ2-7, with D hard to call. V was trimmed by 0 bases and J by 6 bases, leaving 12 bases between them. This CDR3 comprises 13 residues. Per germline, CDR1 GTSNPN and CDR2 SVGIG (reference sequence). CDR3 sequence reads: CAWSVNEVGEQYF. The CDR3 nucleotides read TGTGCCTGGAGTGTAAACGAGGTAGGCGAGCAGTACTTC.

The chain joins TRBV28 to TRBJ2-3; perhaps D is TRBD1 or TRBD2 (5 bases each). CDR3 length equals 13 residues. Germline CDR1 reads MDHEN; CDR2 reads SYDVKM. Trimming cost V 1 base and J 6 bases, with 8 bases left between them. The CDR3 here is CASSLYGADTQYF. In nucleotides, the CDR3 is TGTGCCAGCAGTTTATACGGGGCTGATACGCAGTATTTT.

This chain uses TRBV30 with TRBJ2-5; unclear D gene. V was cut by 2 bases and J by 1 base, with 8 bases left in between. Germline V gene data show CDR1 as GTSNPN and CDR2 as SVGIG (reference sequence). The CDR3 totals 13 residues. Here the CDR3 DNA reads TGTGCCTGGAGTCTGTTAGCCCAAGAGACCCAGTACTTC. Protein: CAWSLLAQETQYF.

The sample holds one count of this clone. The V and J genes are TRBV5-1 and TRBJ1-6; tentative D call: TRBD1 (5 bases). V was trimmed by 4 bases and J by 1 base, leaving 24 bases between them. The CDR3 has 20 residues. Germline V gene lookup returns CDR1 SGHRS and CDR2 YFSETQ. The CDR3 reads CASSPLGSNRSWSYNSPLHF. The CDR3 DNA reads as TGCGCCAGCAGCCCTCTTGGGTCCAACAGGTCTTGGTCCTATAATTCACCCCTCCACTTT.

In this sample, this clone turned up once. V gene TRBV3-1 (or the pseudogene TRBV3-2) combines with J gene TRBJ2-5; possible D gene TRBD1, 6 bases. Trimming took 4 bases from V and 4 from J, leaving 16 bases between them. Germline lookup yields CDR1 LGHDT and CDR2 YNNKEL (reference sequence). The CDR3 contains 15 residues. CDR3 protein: CASSRQENLGETQYF. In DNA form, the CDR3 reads TGTGCCAGCAGCCGACAGGAAAACTTAGGAGAGACCCAGTACTTC.

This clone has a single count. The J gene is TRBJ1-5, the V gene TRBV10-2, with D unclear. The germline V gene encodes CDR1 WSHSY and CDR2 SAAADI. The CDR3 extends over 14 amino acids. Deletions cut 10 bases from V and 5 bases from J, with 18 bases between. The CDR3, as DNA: TGCGCCACTGCGGAGACGTCTTTGGATCAGCCCCAGCATTTT. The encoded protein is CATAETSLDQPQHF.

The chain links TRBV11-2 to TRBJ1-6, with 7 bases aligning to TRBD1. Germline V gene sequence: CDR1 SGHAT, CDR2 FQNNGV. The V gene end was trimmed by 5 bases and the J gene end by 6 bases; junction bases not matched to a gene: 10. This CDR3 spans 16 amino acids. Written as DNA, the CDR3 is TGTGCCAGCAGCCTAGCGTTTAGGGGGCCTAATTCACCCCTCCACTTT. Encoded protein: CASSLAFRGPNSPLHF.

Here the CDR3 DNA reads TGCGCCAGCAGTGCTAGCGGGGGAGACAATGAGCAGTTCTTC. Translation gives CASSASGGDNEQFF. The chain is built from TRBV10-1 and TRBJ2-1; 10 bases map to TRBD2. The CDR3 is made up of 14 amino acids. The V segment lost 4 bases and the J segment 5 bases; nucleotides outside the gene matches: 2. Germline V lookup: CDR1 WNHNN, CDR2 SYGVQD (reference sequence).

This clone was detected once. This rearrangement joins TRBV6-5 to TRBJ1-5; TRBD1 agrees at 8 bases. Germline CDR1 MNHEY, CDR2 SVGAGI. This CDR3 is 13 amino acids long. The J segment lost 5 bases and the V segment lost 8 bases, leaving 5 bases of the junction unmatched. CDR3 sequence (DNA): TGTGCCAGCCACCACAGGGGGTATCAGCCCCAGCATTTT. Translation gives CASHHRGYQPQHF.

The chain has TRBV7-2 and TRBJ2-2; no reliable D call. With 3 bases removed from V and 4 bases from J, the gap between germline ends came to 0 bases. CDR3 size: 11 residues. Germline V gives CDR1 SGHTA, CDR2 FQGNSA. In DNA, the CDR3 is TGTGCCAGCAGCTTCACCGGGGAGCTGTTTTTT. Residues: CASSFTGELFF.

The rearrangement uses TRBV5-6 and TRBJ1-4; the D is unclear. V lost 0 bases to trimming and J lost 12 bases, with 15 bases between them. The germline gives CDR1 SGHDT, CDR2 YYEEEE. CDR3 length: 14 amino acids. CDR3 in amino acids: CASSLGGYRVELFF. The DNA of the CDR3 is TGTGCCAGCAGCTTGGGGGGTTACCGAGTAGAACTGTTTTTT.

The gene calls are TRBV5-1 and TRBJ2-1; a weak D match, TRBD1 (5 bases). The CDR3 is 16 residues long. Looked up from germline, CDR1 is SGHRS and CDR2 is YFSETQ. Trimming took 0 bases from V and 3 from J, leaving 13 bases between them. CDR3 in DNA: TGCGCCAGCAGCTTGGGACCGGACAAGCGCTACAATGAGCAGTTCTTC. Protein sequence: CASSLGPDKRYNEQFF.

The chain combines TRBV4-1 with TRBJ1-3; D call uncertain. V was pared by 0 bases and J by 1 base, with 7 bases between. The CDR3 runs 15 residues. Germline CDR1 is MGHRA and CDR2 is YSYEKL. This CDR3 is CASSQDGASGNTIYF. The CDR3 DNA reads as TGCGCCAGCAGCCAAGACGGCGCGTCTGGAAACACCATATATTTT.

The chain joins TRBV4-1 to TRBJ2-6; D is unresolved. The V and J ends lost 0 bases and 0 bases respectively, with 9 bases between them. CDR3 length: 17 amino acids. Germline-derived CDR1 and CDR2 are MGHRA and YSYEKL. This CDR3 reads CASSQDTVSSGANVLTF. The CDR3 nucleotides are TGCGCCAGCAGCCAAGACACGGTGAGCTCTGGGGCCAACGTCCTGACTTTC.

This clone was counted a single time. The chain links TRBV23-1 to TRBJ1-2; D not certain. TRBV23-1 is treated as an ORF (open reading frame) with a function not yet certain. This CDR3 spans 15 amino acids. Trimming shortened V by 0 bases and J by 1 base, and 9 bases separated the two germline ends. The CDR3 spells CASSQSRRVNYGYTF. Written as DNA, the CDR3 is TGCGCCAGCAGTCAATCGAGGAGGGTTAACTATGGCTACACCTTC.

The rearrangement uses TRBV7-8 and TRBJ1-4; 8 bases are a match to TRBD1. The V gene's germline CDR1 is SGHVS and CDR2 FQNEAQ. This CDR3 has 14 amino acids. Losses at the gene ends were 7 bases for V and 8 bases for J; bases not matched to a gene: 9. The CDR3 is CASTEDRVDEKLFF. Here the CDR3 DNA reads TGTGCCAGCACCGAGGACAGGGTTGACGAAAAACTGTTTTTT.

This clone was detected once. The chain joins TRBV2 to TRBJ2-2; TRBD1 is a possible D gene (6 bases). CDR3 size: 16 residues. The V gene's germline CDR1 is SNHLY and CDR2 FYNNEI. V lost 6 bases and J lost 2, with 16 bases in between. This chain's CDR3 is CASRGGRRVNTGELFF. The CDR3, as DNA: TGTGCCAGCAGAGGGGGACGGCGAGTTAACACCGGGGAGCTGTTTTTT.

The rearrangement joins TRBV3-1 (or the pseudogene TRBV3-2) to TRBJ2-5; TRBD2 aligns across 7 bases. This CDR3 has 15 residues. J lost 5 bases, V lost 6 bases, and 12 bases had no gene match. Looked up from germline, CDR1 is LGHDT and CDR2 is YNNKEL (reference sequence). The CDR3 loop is CASRLQAGIGETQYF. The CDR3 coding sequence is TGTGCCAGCAGACTCCAAGCGGGAATTGGGGAGACCCAGTACTTC.

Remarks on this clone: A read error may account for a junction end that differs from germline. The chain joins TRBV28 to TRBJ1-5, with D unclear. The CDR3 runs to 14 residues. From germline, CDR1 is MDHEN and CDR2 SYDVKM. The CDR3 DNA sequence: TGTGCCAGCAGTTTAGGGAGATTCGATCAGTCCCAGCATTTT. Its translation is CASSLGRFDQSQHF.

CDR3 coding DNA: TGTGCCAGCAGCTTAGTCTTGAACACTGAAGCTTTCTTT. Its translation: CASSLVLNTEAFF. The rearrangement links TRBV7-8 to TRBJ1-1, with no clear D. The germline V and J ends were trimmed by 1 base and 0 bases, with 3 bases remaining between them. The germline V gene has CDR1 SGHVS and CDR2 FQNEAQ. The CDR3 length is 13 residues.

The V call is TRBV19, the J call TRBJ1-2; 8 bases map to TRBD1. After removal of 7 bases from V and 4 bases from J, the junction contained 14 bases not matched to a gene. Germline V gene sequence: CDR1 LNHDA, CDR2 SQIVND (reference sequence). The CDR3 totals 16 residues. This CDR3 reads CASNGRGRRSVYGYTF. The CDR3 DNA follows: TGTGCCAGTAACGGCAGGGGGCGTCGGTCAGTCTATGGCTACACCTTC.

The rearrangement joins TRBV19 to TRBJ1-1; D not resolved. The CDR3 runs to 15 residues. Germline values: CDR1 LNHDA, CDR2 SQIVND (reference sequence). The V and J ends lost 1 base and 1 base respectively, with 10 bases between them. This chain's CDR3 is CASSIVSPANTEAFF. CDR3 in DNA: TGTGCCAGTAGTATAGTCTCCCCAGCGAACACTGAAGCTTTCTTT.

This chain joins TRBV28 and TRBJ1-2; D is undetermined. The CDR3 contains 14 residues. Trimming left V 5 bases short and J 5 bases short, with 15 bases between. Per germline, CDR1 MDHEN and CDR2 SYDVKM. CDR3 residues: CASSPGVNGYGYTF. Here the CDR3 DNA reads TGTGCCAGCAGTCCCGGAGTCAACGGGTATGGCTACACCTTC.

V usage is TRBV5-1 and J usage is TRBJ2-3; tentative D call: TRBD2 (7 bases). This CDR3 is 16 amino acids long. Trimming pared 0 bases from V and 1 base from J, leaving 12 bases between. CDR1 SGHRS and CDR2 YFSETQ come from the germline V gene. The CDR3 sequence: CASSLVAGAGTDTQYF. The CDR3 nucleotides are TGCGCCAGCAGCTTGGTGGCGGGGGCCGGCACAGATACGCAGTATTTT.

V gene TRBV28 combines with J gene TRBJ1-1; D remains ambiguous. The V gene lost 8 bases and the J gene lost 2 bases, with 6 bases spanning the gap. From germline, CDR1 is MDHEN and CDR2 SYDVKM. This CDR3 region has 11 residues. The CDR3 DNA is TGTGCCAGCGAGTCCAACACTGAAGCTTTCTTT. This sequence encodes CASESNTEAFF.

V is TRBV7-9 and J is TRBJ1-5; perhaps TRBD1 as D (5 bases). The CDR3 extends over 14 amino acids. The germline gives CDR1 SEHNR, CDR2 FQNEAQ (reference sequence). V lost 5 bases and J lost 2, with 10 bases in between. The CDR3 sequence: CASSPGTGNQPQHF. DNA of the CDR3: TGTGCCAGCAGCCCCGGGACGGGCAATCAGCCCCAGCATTTT. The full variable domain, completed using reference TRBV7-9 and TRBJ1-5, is DTGVSQNPRHKITKRGQNVTFRCDPISEHNRLYWYRQTLGQGPEFLTYFQNEAQLEKSRLLSDRFSAERPKGSFSTLEIQRTEQGDSAMYLCASSPGTGNQPQHFGDGTRLSIL.

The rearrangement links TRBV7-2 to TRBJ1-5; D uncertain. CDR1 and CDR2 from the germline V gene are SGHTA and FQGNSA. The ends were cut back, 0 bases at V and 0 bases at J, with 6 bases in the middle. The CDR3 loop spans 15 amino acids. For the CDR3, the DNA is TGTGCCAGCAGCTTAGCGGGGTATAGCAATCAGCCCCAGCATTTT. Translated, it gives CASSLAGYSNQPQHF. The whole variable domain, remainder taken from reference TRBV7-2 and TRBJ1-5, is GAGVSQSPSNKVTEKGKDVELRCDPISGHTALYWYRQSLGQGLEFLIYFQGNSAPDKSGLPSDRFSAERTGGSVSTLTIQRTQQEDSAVYLCASSLAGYSNQPQHFGDGTRLSIL.

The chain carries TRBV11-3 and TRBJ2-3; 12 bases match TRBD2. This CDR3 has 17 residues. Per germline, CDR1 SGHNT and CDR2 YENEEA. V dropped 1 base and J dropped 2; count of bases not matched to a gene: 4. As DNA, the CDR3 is TGTGCCAGCAGCTTAGGCGGACTAGCGGGGTTCACAGATACGCAGTATTTT. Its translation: CASSLGGLAGFTDTQYF.